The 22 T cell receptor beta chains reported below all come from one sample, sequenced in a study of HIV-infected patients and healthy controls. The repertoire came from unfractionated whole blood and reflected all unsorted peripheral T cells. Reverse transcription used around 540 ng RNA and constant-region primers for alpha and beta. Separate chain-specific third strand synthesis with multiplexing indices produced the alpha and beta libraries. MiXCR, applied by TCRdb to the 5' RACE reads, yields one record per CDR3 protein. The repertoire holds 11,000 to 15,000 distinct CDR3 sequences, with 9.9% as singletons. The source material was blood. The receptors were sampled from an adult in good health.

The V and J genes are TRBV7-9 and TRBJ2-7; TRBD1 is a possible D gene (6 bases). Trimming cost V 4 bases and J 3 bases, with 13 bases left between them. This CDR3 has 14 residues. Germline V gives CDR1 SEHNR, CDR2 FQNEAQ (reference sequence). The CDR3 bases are TGTGCCAGCAGCTCCCCGGACAGTTTCTACGAGCAGTACTTC. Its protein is CASSSPDSFYEQYF.

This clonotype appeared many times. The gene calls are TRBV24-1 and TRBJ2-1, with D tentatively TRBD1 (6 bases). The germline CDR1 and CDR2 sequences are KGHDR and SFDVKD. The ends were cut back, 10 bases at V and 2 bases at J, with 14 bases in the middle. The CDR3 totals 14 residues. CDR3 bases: TGTGCCACACAGGGCGGCCTTACCTACAATGAGCAGTTCTTC. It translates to CATQGGLTYNEQFF.

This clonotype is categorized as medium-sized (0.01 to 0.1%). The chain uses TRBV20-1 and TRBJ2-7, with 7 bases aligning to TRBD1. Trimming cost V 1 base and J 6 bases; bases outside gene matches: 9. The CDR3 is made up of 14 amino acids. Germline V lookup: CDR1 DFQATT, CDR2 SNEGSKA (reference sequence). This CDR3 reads CSARATGYVFEQYF. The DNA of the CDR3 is TGCAGTGCTAGAGCGACAGGGTATGTGTTCGAGCAGTACTTC.

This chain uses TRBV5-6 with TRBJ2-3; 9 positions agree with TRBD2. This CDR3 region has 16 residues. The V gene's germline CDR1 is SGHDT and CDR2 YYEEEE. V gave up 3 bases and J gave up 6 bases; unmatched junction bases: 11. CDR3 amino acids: CASSSYGGGARDTQYF. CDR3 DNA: TGTGCCAGCAGCTCCTACGGCGGGGGGGCTCGGGATACGCAGTATTTT. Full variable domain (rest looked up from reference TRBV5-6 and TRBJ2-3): DAGVTQSPTHLIKTRGQQVTLRCSPKSGHDTVSWYQQALGQGPQFIFQYYEEEERQRGNFPDRFSGHQFPNYSSELNVNALLLGDSALYLCASSSYGGGARDTQYFGPGTRLTVL.

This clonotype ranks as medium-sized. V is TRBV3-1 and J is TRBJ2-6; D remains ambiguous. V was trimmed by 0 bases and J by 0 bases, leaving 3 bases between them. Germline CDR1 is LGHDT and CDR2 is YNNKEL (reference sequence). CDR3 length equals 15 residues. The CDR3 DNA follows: TGTGCCAGCAGCCAAGATCACTCTGGGGCCAACGTCCTGACTTTC. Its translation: CASSQDHSGANVLTF.

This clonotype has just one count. The CDR3 DNA follows: TGCAGCGTGACAGGGATGAACACTGAAGCTTTCTTT. This encodes CSVTGMNTEAFF. The V call is TRBV29-1, the J call TRBJ1-1, with TRBD1 matching 7 bases. Germline V gene data show CDR1 as SQVTM and CDR2 as ANQGSEA. After removal of 6 bases from V and 0 bases from J, the junction contained 1 base not matched to a gene. This CDR3 region has 12 residues.

CDR3 loop: CASSQDLTSGGVDTQYF. In DNA form, the CDR3 reads TGTGCCAGCAGCCAAGATCTAACTAGCGGGGGAGTAGATACGCAGTATTTT. The chain links TRBV14 to TRBJ2-3, with 11 bases fitting TRBD2. The J segment lost 5 bases and the V segment lost 0 bases, leaving 7 bases of the junction unmatched. The CDR3 contains 17 residues. Germline CDR1 is SGHDN and CDR2 is FVKESK.

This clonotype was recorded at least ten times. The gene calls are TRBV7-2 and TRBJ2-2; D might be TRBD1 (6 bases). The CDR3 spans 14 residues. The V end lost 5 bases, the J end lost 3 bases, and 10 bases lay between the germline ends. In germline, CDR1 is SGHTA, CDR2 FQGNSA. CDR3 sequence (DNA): TGTGCCAGCAGCCCCTGGACAGACACCGGGGAGCTGTTTTTT. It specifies CASSPWTDTGELFF. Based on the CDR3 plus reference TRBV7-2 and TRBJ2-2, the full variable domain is GAGVSQSPSNKVTEKGKDVELRCDPISGHTALYWYRQSLGQGLEFLIYFQGNSAPDKSGLPSDRFSAERTGGSVSTLTIQRTQQEDSAVYLCASSPWTDTGELFFGEGSRLTVL.

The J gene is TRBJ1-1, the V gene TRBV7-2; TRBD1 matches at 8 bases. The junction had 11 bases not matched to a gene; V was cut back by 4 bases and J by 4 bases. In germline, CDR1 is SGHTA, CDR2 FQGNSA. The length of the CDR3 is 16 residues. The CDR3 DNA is TGTGCCAGCAGCTCCCGACGGACAGGGAGGGGCACTGAAGCTTTCTTT. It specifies CASSSRRTGRGTEAFF.

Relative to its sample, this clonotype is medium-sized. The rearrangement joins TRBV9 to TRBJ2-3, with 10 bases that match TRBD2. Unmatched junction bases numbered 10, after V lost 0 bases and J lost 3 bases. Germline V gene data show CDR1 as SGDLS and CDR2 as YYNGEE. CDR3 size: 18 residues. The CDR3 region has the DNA TGTGCCAGCAGCGTAGGACGGAGCGGGAGGGAGGATACAGATACGCAGTATTTT. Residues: CASSVGRSGREDTDTQYF.

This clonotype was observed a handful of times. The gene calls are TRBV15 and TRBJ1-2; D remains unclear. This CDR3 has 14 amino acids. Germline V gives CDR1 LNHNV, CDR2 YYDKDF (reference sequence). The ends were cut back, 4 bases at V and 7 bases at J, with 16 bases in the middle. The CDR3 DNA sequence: TGTGCCACCAGCACTGATAGGACGGATTCTGGCTACACCTTC. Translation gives CATSTDRTDSGYTF. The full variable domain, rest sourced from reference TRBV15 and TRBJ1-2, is DAMVIQNPRYQVTQFGKPVTLSCSQTLNHNVMYWYQQKSSQAPKLLFHYYDKDFNNEADTPDNFQSRRPNTSFCFLDIRSPGLGDTAMYLCATSTDRTDSGYTFGSGTRLTVV.

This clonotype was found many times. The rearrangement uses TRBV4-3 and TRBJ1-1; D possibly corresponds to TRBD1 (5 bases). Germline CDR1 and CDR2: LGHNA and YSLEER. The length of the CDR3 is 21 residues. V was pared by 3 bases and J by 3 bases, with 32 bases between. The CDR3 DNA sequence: TGCGCCAGCAGCCACCGCACTGCTGGGCGGGACCGGAGGATTCAGTACACTGAAGCTTTCTTT. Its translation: CASSHRTAGRDRRIQYTEAFF.

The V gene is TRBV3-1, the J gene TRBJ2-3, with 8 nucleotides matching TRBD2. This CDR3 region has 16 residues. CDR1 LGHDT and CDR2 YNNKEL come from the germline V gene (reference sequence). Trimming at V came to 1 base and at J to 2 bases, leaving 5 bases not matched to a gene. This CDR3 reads CASSQATSGYTDTQYF. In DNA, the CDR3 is TGTGCCAGCAGCCAAGCAACTAGCGGCTACACAGATACGCAGTATTTT.

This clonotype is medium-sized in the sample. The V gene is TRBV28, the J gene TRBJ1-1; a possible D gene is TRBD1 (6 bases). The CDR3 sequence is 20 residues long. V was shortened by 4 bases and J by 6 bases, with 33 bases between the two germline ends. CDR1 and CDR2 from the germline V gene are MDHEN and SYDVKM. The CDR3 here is CASSSRSGGWRIRDIPEAFF. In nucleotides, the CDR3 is TGTGCCAGCAGTTCCAGAAGCGGCGGATGGAGGATAAGGGACATCCCTGAAGCTTTCTTT.

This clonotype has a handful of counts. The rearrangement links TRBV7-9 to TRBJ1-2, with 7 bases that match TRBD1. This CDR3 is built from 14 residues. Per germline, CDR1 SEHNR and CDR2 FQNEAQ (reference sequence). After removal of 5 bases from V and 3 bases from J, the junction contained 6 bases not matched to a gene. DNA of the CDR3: TGTGCCAGCAGCCGTAGGGGGCAGGACTATGGCTACACCTTC. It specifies CASSRRGQDYGYTF.

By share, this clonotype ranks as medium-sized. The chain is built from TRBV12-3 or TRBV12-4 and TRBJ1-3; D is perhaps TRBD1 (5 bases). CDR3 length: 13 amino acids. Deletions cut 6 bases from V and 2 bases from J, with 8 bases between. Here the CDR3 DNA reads TGTGCCAGCAGCCCCAGGGCTGGAAACACCATATATTTT. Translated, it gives CASSPRAGNTIYF.

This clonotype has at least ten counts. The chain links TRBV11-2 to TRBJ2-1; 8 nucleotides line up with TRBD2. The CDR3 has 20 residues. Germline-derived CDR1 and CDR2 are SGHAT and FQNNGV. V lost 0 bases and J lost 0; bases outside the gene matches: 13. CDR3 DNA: TGTGCCAGCAGCTTAGAGCCTAGCGGGTTAGTTTTCGGCTCCTACAATGAGCAGTTCTTC. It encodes CASSLEPSGLVFGSYNEQFF.

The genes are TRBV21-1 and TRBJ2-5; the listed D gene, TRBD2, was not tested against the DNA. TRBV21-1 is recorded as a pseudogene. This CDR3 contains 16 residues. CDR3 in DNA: TGTGCCAGCAGCGGCCTGCCTTTAACTAGCCGGGAGACCCAGTACTTC. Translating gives CASSGLPLTSRETQYF.

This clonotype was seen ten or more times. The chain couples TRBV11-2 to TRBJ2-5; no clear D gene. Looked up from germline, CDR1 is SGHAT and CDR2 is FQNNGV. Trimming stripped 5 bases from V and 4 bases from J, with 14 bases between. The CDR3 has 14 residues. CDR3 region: CASSLSRLGETQYF. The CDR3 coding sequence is TGTGCCAGCAGCCTATCCCGTCTTGGAGAGACCCAGTACTTC.

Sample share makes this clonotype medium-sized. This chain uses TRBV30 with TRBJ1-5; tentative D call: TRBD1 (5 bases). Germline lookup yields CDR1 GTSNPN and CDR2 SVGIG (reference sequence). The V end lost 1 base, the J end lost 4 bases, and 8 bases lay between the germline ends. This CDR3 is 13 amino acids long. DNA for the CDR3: TGTGCCTGGAGTGGACAGTTGAATCAGCCCCAGCATTTT. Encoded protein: CAWSGQLNQPQHF.

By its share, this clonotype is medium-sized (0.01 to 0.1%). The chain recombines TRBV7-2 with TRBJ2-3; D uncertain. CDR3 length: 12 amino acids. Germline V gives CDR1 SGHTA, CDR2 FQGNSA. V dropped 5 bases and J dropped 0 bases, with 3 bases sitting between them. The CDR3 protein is CASSTSTDTQYF. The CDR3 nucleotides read TGTGCCAGCAGCACGAGCACAGATACGCAGTATTTT.

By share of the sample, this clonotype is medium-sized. The CDR3 is CASSGGALVGETQYF. The CDR3 DNA is TGTGCCAGCAGCGGCGGGGCTTTGGTGGGGGAGACCCAGTACTTC. The rearrangement uses TRBV5-6 and TRBJ2-5; D might be TRBD2 (6 bases). CDR3 length equals 15 residues. CDR1 is SGHDT, CDR2 YYEEEE, per germline. Trimming left V 4 bases short and J 5 bases short, with 18 bases between.